This passage covers 32 T cell receptor beta chains from one sample sequenced in a study of cytomegalovirus exposure and HLA in healthy donors. PCR amplification relied on 60 Vbeta primers (plus 13 Jbeta primers). Sequenced by immunoSEQ multiplex PCR; TCRdb stores in-frame clones only, minus some. The top ten hold 3.5% to 4% of the sample, which has more than 130,000 clones, approximately 80% seen once. The sample comprised PBMCs. The receptor set was obtained from a man younger than 30 in good health and CMV-seronegative.

The chain has TRBV7-8 and TRBJ1-5, with a tentative D call TRBD1 (6 bases). CDR3 length: 15 residues. The germline CDR1 and CDR2 sequences are SGHVS and FQNEAQ. V lost 6 bases and J 4 bases, leaving 16 bases between the germline ends. The CDR3 is CASSSVQGKNQPQHF. The DNA for the CDR3 is TGTGCCAGCAGTTCTGTTCAGGGGAAAAATCAGCCCCAGCATTTT.

This clone was found a few times. The rearrangement joins TRBV5-6 to TRBJ2-1; 9 nucleotides align to TRBD1. The germline CDR1 and CDR2 sequences are SGHDT and YYEEEE. The CDR3 spans 13 residues. The J segment lost 9 bases and the V segment lost 3 bases, leaving 4 bases of the junction unmatched. CDR3 nucleotides: TGTGCCAGCAGCTGGACAGGGGAGAGTGAGCAGTTCTTC. Its protein is CASSWTGESEQFF.

The sample holds one count of this clone. This chain uses TRBV28 with TRBJ2-7; D gene unclear. V was clipped by 4 bases and J by 2 bases, with 12 bases between them. Looked up from germline, CDR1 is MDHEN and CDR2 is SYDVKM. CDR3 size: 14 residues. In DNA form, the CDR3 reads TGTGCCAGCAGTTCTCCCACGGTTCCCTACGAGCAGTACTTC. It yields the protein CASSSPTVPYEQYF.

The CDR3: CASSRGQEGYGMNTEAFF. The CDR3 region has the DNA TGTGCCAGCAGCAGAGGACAGGAGGGTTACGGGATGAACACTGAAGCTTTCTTT. V and J are TRBV13 and TRBJ1-1; 7 nucleotides agree with TRBD1. Unmatched junction bases numbered 15, after V lost 5 bases and J lost 0 bases. This CDR3 is 18 amino acids long. Germline values: CDR1 PRHDT, CDR2 FYEKMQ (reference sequence).

The sample holds a few counts of this clone. The chain recombines TRBV28 with TRBJ2-7, with a weak D call TRBD1 (6 bases). The CDR3 covers 14 residues. With 4 bases removed from V and 6 bases from J, the gap between germline ends came to 16 bases. The germline V gene encodes CDR1 MDHEN and CDR2 SYDVKM. The CDR3 bases are TGTGCCAGCAGTTATGGGGCAGGGGTTCTCGAGCAGTACTTC. Its protein product is CASSYGAGVLEQYF.

This chain connects TRBV30 to TRBJ1-3; D is ambiguous. The CDR3 length is 20 residues. V gave up 2 bases and J gave up 0 bases, with 26 bases separating them. Per germline, CDR1 GTSNPN and CDR2 SVGIG (reference sequence). CDR3 region: CAWSRGRGSTNPTSGNTIYF. CDR3 nucleotides: TGTGCCTGGAGTAGAGGACGCGGGTCCACTAACCCAACCTCTGGAAACACCATATATTTT.

The genes are TRBV23-1 and TRBJ1-6, with D unclear. TRBV23-1 is assigned to the ORF class and has an uncertain function. The V and J ends lost 5 bases and 6 bases respectively, with 17 bases between them. This CDR3 spans 16 amino acids. The CDR3 here is CASSKDSGSLNSPLHF. The DNA of the CDR3 is TGCGCCAGCAGTAAAGACTCCGGGTCCCTTAATTCACCCCTCCACTTT.

As for this clone: Other nucleotide sequences from this sample produce the same CDR3. The CDR3 DNA follows: TGTGCCAGCAGCCGAACCCGCGGGGTGAGGAATGAAAAACTGTTTTTT. Its translation: CASSRTRGVRNEKLFF. The V gene is TRBV5-6, the J gene TRBJ1-4; no clear D. The CDR3 runs 16 residues. The V end was cut by 4 bases, the J end by 5 bases, with 18 bases between. CDR1 and CDR2 from the germline V gene are SGHDT and YYEEEE.

This clone was observed a single time. The chain recombines TRBV6-5 with TRBJ1-1, with 10 nucleotides matching TRBD1. From germline, CDR1 is MNHEY and CDR2 SVGAGI. Trimming cost V 1 base and J 8 bases; bases outside gene matches: 10. CDR3 length: 16 amino acids. CDR3 DNA: TGTGCCAGCAGTTACTTCCCTTCTAAGGACAGGGGGGAAGCTTTCTTT. Amino acids: CASSYFPSKDRGEAFF.

The rearrangement uses TRBV28 and TRBJ2-7; 12 bases match TRBD2. The junction had 8 bases not matched to a gene; V was cut back by 5 bases and J by 6 bases. In germline, CDR1 is MDHEN, CDR2 SYDVKM. The CDR3 extends over 15 amino acids. CDR3 sequence: CASSLSSGRAAEQYF. CDR3 DNA: TGTGCCAGCAGTCTATCTAGCGGGAGGGCGGCCGAGCAGTACTTC.

V is TRBV30 and J is TRBJ2-1, with 8 bases fitting TRBD2. Per the germline V gene, CDR1 is GTSNPN and CDR2 is SVGIG (reference sequence). With V trimmed by 4 bases and J by 9 bases, 8 bases remained unmatched. This CDR3 has 13 amino acids. CDR3 protein: CAWKSGGVGEQFF. CDR3 coding DNA: TGTGCCTGGAAGAGCGGGGGCGTCGGTGAGCAGTTCTTC.

The chain uses TRBV11-2 and TRBJ2-7; 16 bases line up with TRBD2. Germline assignment: CDR1 SGHAT and CDR2 FQNNGV. The CDR3 covers 16 residues. V gave up 5 bases and J gave up 4 bases; unmatched junction bases: 5. CDR3 nucleotides: TGTGCCAGCAGCCTCTTGGGACTAGCGGGGGGGTACGAGCAGTACTTC. Translation: CASSLLGLAGGYEQYF.

This chain connects TRBV27 to TRBJ1-1; no firm D call. This CDR3 contains 12 residues. Germline CDR1 reads MNHEY; CDR2 reads SMNVEV (reference sequence). Trimming stripped 2 bases from V and 6 bases from J, with 7 bases between. This CDR3 reads CASSLTGAEAFF. DNA for the CDR3: TGTGCCAGCAGTTTAACCGGGGCTGAAGCTTTCTTT.

CDR3 sequence reads: CASSPPLGLAGGSSYNEQFF. CDR3 coding DNA: TGTGCCAGCAGCCCTCCGTTAGGACTAGCGGGAGGTAGCTCCTACAATGAGCAGTTCTTC. This rearrangement joins TRBV14 to TRBJ2-1; 14 bases fit TRBD2. V dropped 4 bases and J dropped 0; count of bases not matched to a gene: 11. The CDR3 spans 20 residues. CDR1 is SGHDN and CDR2 is FVKESK in the germline V gene.

This sequence joins TRBV19 and TRBJ2-7; 9 nucleotides line up with TRBD1. With V trimmed by 7 bases and J by 5 bases, 9 bases remained unmatched. Looked up from germline, CDR1 is LNHDA and CDR2 is SQIVND (reference sequence). The CDR3 contains 14 residues. CDR3 DNA: TGTGCCAGTACTCCGCGGGACAGGGTCCACGAGCAGTACTTC. Protein product: CASTPRDRVHEQYF.

The chain combines TRBV5-5 with TRBJ2-7; 7 bases are shared with TRBD1. The junction had 3 bases not matched to a gene; V was cut back by 2 bases and J by 4 bases. Germline V lookup: CDR1 SGHKS, CDR2 YYEKEE (reference sequence). The CDR3 length is 13 residues. The CDR3 loop reads CASSLQGLYEQYF. The DNA for the CDR3 is TGTGCCAGCAGCTTACAGGGGTTGTACGAGCAGTACTTC.

V and J are TRBV6-6 and TRBJ2-2, with 7 bases lining up with TRBD1. V gave up 6 bases and J gave up 2 bases; unmatched junction bases: 6. This CDR3 comprises 15 residues. Germline V gene lookup returns CDR1 MNHNY and CDR2 SVGAGI (reference sequence). The CDR3: CASSQDRTNTGELFF. The DNA for the CDR3 is TGTGCCAGCAGCCAGGACAGGACAAACACCGGGGAGCTGTTTTTT.

This clone was counted between two and nine times. The chain is built from TRBV6-1 and TRBJ2-5, with D possibly TRBD1 on 6 matching bases. Germline lookup yields CDR1 MNHNS and CDR2 SASEGT. V lost 3 bases and J 14 bases, leaving 16 bases between the germline ends. The CDR3 spans 12 residues. Here the CDR3 reads CASSDLGDRNYF. The CDR3 nucleotides are TGTGCCAGCAGTGATTTAGGCGACAGGAATTACTTC.

The CDR3 DNA is TGTGCCAGTAGCGACGGGACAGGGGGTTGGGGTCAGCCCCAGCATTTT. Its protein product is CASSDGTGGWGQPQHF. The V gene is TRBV19, the J gene TRBJ1-5, with 11 bases lining up with TRBD1. This CDR3 has 16 amino acids. V lost 6 bases, J lost 6 bases, and 10 bases stayed unmatched. CDR1 is LNHDA and CDR2 is SQIVND in the germline V gene (reference sequence).

This clone was seen only a few times. CDR3 region: CASSDGVSGNTIYF. The CDR3 nucleotides read TGTGCCAGCAGTGACGGGGTTTCTGGAAACACCATATATTTT. V usage is TRBV2 and J usage is TRBJ1-3, with D unclear. Germline V gene sequence: CDR1 SNHLY, CDR2 FYNNEI. The CDR3 totals 14 residues. V lost 3 bases, J lost 1 base, and 7 bases lay in between. The whole variable domain, remainder taken from reference TRBV2 and TRBJ1-3, is EPEVTQTPSHQVTQMGQEVILRCVPISNHLYFYWYRQILGQKVEFLVSFYNNEISEKSEIFDDQFSVERPDGSNFTLKIRSTKLEDSAMYFCASSDGVSGNTIYFGEGSWLTVV.

The V call is TRBV6-5, the J call TRBJ2-5; 10 bases match TRBD1. TRBJ2-7 explains the end of the DNA better; the J call may be wrong. CDR3 length: 14 amino acids. Germline V gene lookup returns CDR1 MNHEY and CDR2 SVGAGI. The CDR3 DNA follows: TGTGCCAGCAGGCGCCTGGGACAGGGGTACGAGCAGTACTTC. It yields the protein CASRRLGQGYEQYF.

The chain employs TRBV5-1 and TRBJ2-7, with no clear D. In germline, CDR1 is SGHRS, CDR2 YFSETQ. CDR3 length: 14 amino acids. Trimming removed 1 base from V and 5 bases from J, with 13 bases in between. The CDR3 spells CASSLFRGDDEQYF. CDR3 DNA: TGCGCCAGCAGCTTGTTCCGAGGCGACGACGAGCAGTACTTC.

This chain links TRBV5-4 with TRBJ1-1; 7 nucleotides agree with TRBD1. Germline CDR1 reads SGHNT; CDR2 reads YYREEE (reference sequence). CDR3 length equals 13 residues. V gave up 7 bases and J gave up 5 bases; unmatched junction bases: 8. CDR3: CASGGQEKTEAFF. The CDR3 region has the DNA TGTGCCAGCGGCGGACAGGAAAAGACTGAAGCTTTCTTT.

This clone has more than one count but fewer than ten. The V and J genes are TRBV19 and TRBJ2-7; TRBD2 aligns across 7 bases. J lost 0 bases, V lost 5 bases, and 4 bases had no gene match. This CDR3 is built from 14 residues. CDR1 is LNHDA and CDR2 is SQIVND in the germline V gene (reference sequence). DNA for the CDR3: TGTGCCAGTAGTCCAGCGGGGCACTCCTACGAGCAGTACTTC. It yields the protein CASSPAGHSYEQYF.

The V gene is TRBV30, the J gene TRBJ2-7; TRBD1 is a possible D gene (6 bases). The V gene lost 2 bases and the J gene lost 0 bases, with 20 bases spanning the gap. Germline lookup yields CDR1 GTSNPN and CDR2 SVGIG (reference sequence). The CDR3 runs to 17 residues. The CDR3 nucleotides are TGTGCCTGGAGTCGGTACAGGGCCGGGACGCGCTCCTACGAGCAGTACTTC. It codes for CAWSRYRAGTRSYEQYF.

CDR3 region: CASSPARRNSPLHF. CDR3 in DNA: TGTGCCAGCAGTCCCGCTAGGCGGAATTCACCCCTCCACTTT. The V and J genes are TRBV27 and TRBJ1-6; D is undetermined. The CDR3 length is 14 residues. Germline-derived CDR1 and CDR2 are MNHEY and SMNVEV (reference sequence). V was cut by 5 bases and J by 7 bases, with 12 bases left in between.

This chain links TRBV30 with TRBJ1-2; perhaps TRBD1 as D (5 bases). The CDR3 consists of 13 residues. V was clipped by 3 bases and J by 5 bases, with 13 bases between them. Germline V CDR1 and CDR2: GTSNPN, SVGIG (reference sequence). CDR3 coding DNA: TGTGCCTGGAGCAGGGAGCGGGAATATGGCTACACCTTC. This gives the protein CAWSREREYGYTF.

The chain links TRBV29-1 to TRBJ2-5; 7 positions match TRBD1. Germline CDR1 SQVTM, CDR2 ANQGSEA. The length of the CDR3 is 13 residues. With V trimmed by 2 bases and J by 5 bases, 5 bases remained unmatched. For the CDR3, the DNA is TGCAGCGTTGAAATAGGGGGCGCGGAGACCCAGTACTTC. Translated, it gives CSVEIGGAETQYF.

This chain uses TRBV29-1 with TRBJ1-2, with 7 nucleotides matching TRBD1. Germline values: CDR1 SQVTM, CDR2 ANQGSEA. V shed 7 bases and J 4 bases; nucleotides not matched to a gene: 9. The CDR3 is made up of 13 amino acids. CDR3 residues: CSAGTAPGYGYTF. For the CDR3, the DNA is TGCAGCGCTGGGACAGCCCCTGGCTATGGCTACACCTTC. The whole variable domain, remainder taken from reference TRBV29-1 and TRBJ1-2, is SAVISQKPSRDICQRGTSLTIQCQVDSQVTMMFWYRQQPGQSLTLIATANQGSEATYESGFVIDKFPISRPNLTFSTLTVSNMSPEDSSIYLCSAGTAPGYGYTFGSGTRLTVV.

The chain couples TRBV7-2 to TRBJ1-1; TRBD1 agrees at 7 bases. After removal of 5 bases from V and 2 bases from J, the junction contained 11 bases not matched to a gene. This CDR3 has 16 amino acids. Germline assignment: CDR1 SGHTA and CDR2 FQGNSA. CDR3 sequence (DNA): TGTGCCAGCAGCCCTCAGACAGGGAAAATTAACACTGAAGCTTTCTTT. Encoded protein: CASSPQTGKINTEAFF.

The genes are TRBV7-9 and TRBJ1-2, with 7 bases that match TRBD1. Germline V gene lookup returns CDR1 SEHNR and CDR2 FQNEAQ (reference sequence). Trimming cost V 5 bases and J 2 bases; bases outside gene matches: 5. This CDR3 is built from 14 residues. The CDR3, as DNA: TGTGCCAGCAGCCCCCGGGACAGCAACTATGGCTACACCTTC. Protein: CASSPRDSNYGYTF. The full variable domain, its missing parts supplied by reference TRBV7-9 and TRBJ1-2, is DTGVSQNPRHKITKRGQNVTFRCDPISEHNRLYWYRQTLGQGPEFLTYFQNEAQLEKSRLLSDRFSAERPKGSFSTLEIQRTEQGDSAMYLCASSPRDSNYGYTFGSGTRLTVV.

The V gene is TRBV28, the J gene TRBJ2-7, with 12 bases fitting TRBD1. CDR1 and CDR2 (germline): MDHEN, SYDVKM. V was pared by 5 bases and J by 5 bases, with 7 bases of the junction left unmatched. The CDR3 length is 15 residues. CDR3 protein: CASSVLGTGGDEQYF. As DNA, the CDR3 is TGTGCCAGCAGTGTATTAGGGACAGGGGGCGACGAGCAGTACTTC.